The 29 T cell receptor beta chains below come from one sample, sequenced in a study of blood T cell repertoires in COVID-19. Only in-frame clones appear in the TCRdb table, and some are missing; sequencing was by immunoSEQ multiplex PCR. The sample carries about 49,000 clones, 90% recorded once. What was sequenced was peripheral blood. The source of these receptors is a human donor in a cohort sampled during active COVID-19.

V and J are TRBV12-3 or TRBV12-4 and TRBJ1-5; D is undetermined. This CDR3 region has 12 residues. The V end lost 3 bases, the J end lost 11 bases, and 11 bases lay between the germline ends. CDR3 residues: CASSLGGWSQHF. The CDR3 DNA follows: TGTGCCAGCAGTTTGGGAGGGTGGTCCCAGCATTTT.

V gene TRBV18 combines with J gene TRBJ2-5; 7 bases are a match to TRBD1. CDR3 length: 15 amino acids. CDR1 is KGHSH and CDR2 is LQKENI in the germline V gene. Trimming took 3 bases from V and 1 from J; bases not matched to a gene: 5. In nucleotides, the CDR3 is TGTGCCAGCTCACCCCGGGCAGGGGGCCAAGAGACCCAGTACTTC. It encodes CASSPRAGGQETQYF.

The rearrangement uses TRBV4-3 and TRBJ2-5; possible D gene TRBD2, 7 bases. Between the trimmed V and J ends, which lost 4 bases and 5 bases, there was a span of 17 bases. The CDR3 totals 15 residues. Germline V CDR1 and CDR2: LGHNA, YSLEER. The DNA of the CDR3 is TGCGCCAGCAGCCGGGGGAGAGGGGGGGCGGAGACCCAGTACTTC. It is translated as CASSRGRGGAETQYF.

This clone was seen only a few times. The chain combines TRBV4-2 with TRBJ1-2; D is possibly TRBD1 (6 bases). V was shortened by 3 bases and J by 5 bases, with 13 bases between the two germline ends. There are 14 residues in the CDR3. Germline V gene lookup returns CDR1 LGHNA and CDR2 YNFKEQ. The CDR3 DNA is TGTGCCAGCAGCCAGGGACAACAAAGATATGGCTACACCTTC. Its translation: CASSQGQQRYGYTF.

This clone was seen only once. The rearrangement uses TRBV6-5 and TRBJ2-1; 14 nucleotides line up with TRBD2. CDR3 size: 15 residues. J gave up 7 bases and V 6 bases, and 5 bases lay outside the gene matches. The germline V gene encodes CDR1 MNHEY and CDR2 SVGAGI. The CDR3 nucleotides read TGTGCCAGCAGCAAGACTAGCGGGAGGGTTAATGAGCAGTTCTTC. Translation: CASSKTSGRVNEQFF.

The V call is TRBV27, the J call TRBJ1-6; TRBD1 is a possible D gene (6 bases). This CDR3 spans 13 amino acids. V was shortened by 8 bases and J by 4 bases, with 9 bases between the two germline ends. Looked up from germline, CDR1 is MNHEY and CDR2 is SMNVEV (reference sequence). The CDR3 DNA is TGTGCCAGCTCGGACAGTTATAATTCACCCCTCCACTTT. Amino acid sequence: CASSDSYNSPLHF.

The gene calls are TRBV7-8 and TRBJ2-5; D remains ambiguous. This CDR3 is built from 14 residues. Germline lookup yields CDR1 SGHVS and CDR2 FQNEAQ. The V and J ends lost 0 bases and 1 base respectively, with 6 bases between them. The CDR3 is CASSLATGQETQYF. DNA of the CDR3: TGTGCCAGCAGCTTAGCCACCGGCCAAGAGACCCAGTACTTC.

CDR3 DNA sequence: TGTGCCAGCAGTGAGCTAGAACGCCATTCACCCCTCCACTTT. The encoded protein is CASSELERHSPLHF. V is TRBV2 and J is TRBJ1-6, with unresolved D. CDR1 is SNHLY, CDR2 FYNNEI, per germline. The V end was cut by 3 bases, the J end by 8 bases, with 11 bases between. This CDR3 has 14 amino acids.

The V and J genes are TRBV3-1 (or the pseudogene TRBV3-2) and TRBJ2-1; TRBD1 matches at 10 bases. Germline CDR1 is LGHDT and CDR2 is YNNKEL (reference sequence). The V gene end was trimmed by 3 bases and the J gene end by 7 bases; junction bases not matched to a gene: 0. The CDR3 sequence is 13 residues long. The CDR3, as DNA: TGTGCCAGCAGCCAGGACAGGGGGAATGAGCAGTTCTTC. Translation gives CASSQDRGNEQFF.

The rearrangement joins TRBV28 to TRBJ1-1; no definite D call. This CDR3 region has 14 residues. V was cut by 9 bases and J by 2 bases, with 16 bases left in between. From germline, CDR1 is MDHEN and CDR2 SYDVKM. The CDR3: CASKENSFNTEAFF. The CDR3 nucleotides are TGTGCCAGTAAGGAGAATTCGTTTAACACTGAAGCTTTCTTT.

The chain uses TRBV3-1 (or the pseudogene TRBV3-2) and TRBJ1-2; weak D call: TRBD1 (5 bases). The V and J ends lost 6 bases and 2 bases respectively, with 10 bases between them. Germline CDR1 LGHDT, CDR2 YNNKEL (reference sequence). CDR3 length: 13 residues. The CDR3: CASSIQVNYGYTF. CDR3 DNA: TGTGCCAGCAGTATACAGGTGAACTATGGCTACACCTTC.

The CDR3, as DNA: TGCGCCAGCAACTTAGAACTAGCGGGGGACAGGTACGAGCAGTACGTC. Encoded protein: CASNLELAGDRYEQYV. This sequence joins TRBV4-3 and TRBJ2-7, with 11 bases that match TRBD2. V lost 7 bases and J lost 4; bases outside the gene matches: 12. The germline gives CDR1 LGHNA, CDR2 YSLEER. The CDR3 has 16 residues.

The chain couples TRBV6-6 to TRBJ2-2; 7 nucleotides match TRBD2. Germline V CDR1 and CDR2: MNHNY, SVGAGI (reference sequence). This CDR3 comprises 15 residues. V was clipped by 0 bases and J by 16 bases; unmatched bases: 14. CDR3 bases: TGTGCCAGCAGTTACTCGGGGGGGTTCGGGGAGCTTGGGTTTTTT. Translated: CASSYSGGFGELGFF.

V usage is TRBV28 and J usage is TRBJ1-3; 7 bases are a match to TRBD1. With 7 bases clipped from V and 8 bases from J, the junction kept 23 bases outside the gene matches. Germline CDR1 is MDHEN and CDR2 is SYDVKM. This CDR3 is built from 18 residues. The CDR3 sequence is CASNPDLTGSMGRDTIYF. CDR3 DNA sequence: TGTGCCAGCAATCCCGACCTGACAGGGTCGATGGGTCGGGACACCATATATTTT.

The rearrangement uses TRBV7-2 and TRBJ2-5; tentative D call: TRBD2 (6 bases). The V end was cut by 2 bases, the J end by 0 bases, with 7 bases between. The CDR3 totals 14 residues. The germline V gene has CDR1 SGHTA and CDR2 FQGNSA. CDR3: CASSLRDYQETQYF. For the CDR3, the DNA is TGTGCCAGCAGCTTAAGGGACTACCAAGAGACCCAGTACTTC.

V gene TRBV6-6 combines with J gene TRBJ2-2; 7 bases fit TRBD2. V trimming: 0 bases; J trimming: 16 bases; junction bases outside the gene matches: 14. The CDR3 extends over 15 amino acids. Germline-derived CDR1 and CDR2 are MNHNY and SVGAGI (reference sequence). The CDR3 DNA sequence: TGTGCCAGCAGTTACTCGGGGGGGTGCGGGGAGCTTGGGTTTTTT. Protein product: CASSYSGGCGELGFF.

The chain links TRBV28 to TRBJ2-2, with D hard to call. Germline loops: CDR1 MDHEN, CDR2 SYDVKM. This CDR3 contains 15 residues. Trimming left V 3 bases short and J 5 bases short, with 13 bases between. The CDR3 sequence is CASSFHSKWTGELFF. The CDR3 DNA follows: TGTGCCAGCAGTTTCCACTCCAAGTGGACCGGGGAGCTGTTTTTT.

The rearrangement uses TRBV5-4 and TRBJ2-4; 7 bases are shared with TRBD2. Germline V gene lookup returns CDR1 SGHNT and CDR2 YYREEE (reference sequence). The J segment lost 9 bases and the V segment lost 5 bases, leaving 8 bases of the junction unmatched. The CDR3 runs 13 residues. The DNA of the CDR3 is TGTGCCAGCAGTGCGACGAGGGAGGGCATTCAGTACTTC. As protein: CASSATREGIQYF.

This CDR3 is CATSGERSGLWVYEQYV. CDR3 sequence (DNA): TGTGCCACCAGCGGGGAGCGTTCCGGCCTCTGGGTCTACGAGCAGTACGTC. The rearrangement links TRBV15 to TRBJ2-7, with D perhaps TRBD2 (5 bases). This CDR3 contains 17 residues. Germline CDR1 LNHNV, CDR2 YYDKDF (reference sequence). The V end was cut by 5 bases, the J end by 3 bases, with 23 bases between.

This chain uses TRBV2 with TRBJ1-4; D might be TRBD1 (6 bases). This CDR3 contains 15 residues. Germline V gene lookup returns CDR1 SNHLY and CDR2 FYNNEI. V was pared by 5 bases and J by 0 bases, with 10 bases between. The CDR3 sequence is CASSPRTATNEKLFF. The CDR3 nucleotides read TGTGCCAGCAGTCCCCGGACAGCAACTAATGAAAAACTGTTTTTT.

This clone came up a few times. This chain uses TRBV7-6 with TRBJ2-3, with D perhaps matching TRBD2 (6 bases). The V end lost 5 bases, the J end lost 3 bases, and 18 bases lay between the germline ends. This CDR3 spans 16 amino acids. In germline, CDR1 is SGHVS, CDR2 FNYEAQ. The CDR3 nucleotides read TGTGCCAGCAGCCCCGGTGCGGGGAGTTGGACAGATACGCAGTATTTT. This translates into CASSPGAGSWTDTQYF.

V gene TRBV14 combines with J gene TRBJ1-6, with TRBD1 matching 8 bases. Trimming at V came to 4 bases and at J to 9 bases, leaving 5 bases not matched to a gene. The CDR3 extends over 14 amino acids. The germline CDR1 and CDR2 sequences are SGHDN and FVKESK. DNA of the CDR3: TGTGCCAGCAGCCTCGGACAGGGTCGTTCACCCCTCCACTTT. Translating gives CASSLGQGRSPLHF. Complete variable domain (other parts from reference TRBV14 and TRBJ1-6): EAGVTQFPSHSVIEKGQTVTLRCDPISGHDNLYWYRRVMGKEIKFLLHFVKESKQDESGMPNNRFLAERTGGTYSTLKVQPAELEDSGVYFCASSLGQGRSPLHFGNGTRLTVT.

The rearrangement uses TRBV6-7 and TRBJ1-6; possible D gene TRBD1, 5 bases. Being an ORF, TRBV6-7 has a function that is uncertain. Trimming took off 2 bases at V and 0 bases at J, with 20 bases between the two ends. The CDR3 is 20 residues long. The CDR3 DNA is TGTGCCAGCAGTTACAATCAGACAGCCCCAAAGGGCTCCTATAATTCACCCCTCCACTTT. Residues: CASSYNQTAPKGSYNSPLHF.

This clone was recorded once. The chain couples TRBV6-5 to TRBJ2-7; tentatively, D is TRBD2 (6 bases). V lost 6 bases and J 5 bases, leaving 17 bases between the germline ends. Germline V CDR1 and CDR2: MNHEY, SVGAGI. This CDR3 is built from 14 residues. CDR3 DNA sequence: TGTGCCAGCAGCCAAGGGGCGGGGCCCAACGAGCAGTACGTC. This sequence encodes CASSQGAGPNEQYV.

V is TRBV6-4 and J is TRBJ2-2; 7 bases map to TRBD1. V gave up 6 bases and J gave up 6 bases; unmatched junction bases: 7. The CDR3 is 14 residues long. CDR1 and CDR2 from the germline V gene are MRHNA and SNTAGT. This chain's CDR3 is CASSLTGRSGELFF. DNA for the CDR3: TGTGCCAGCAGCCTGACAGGGCGGTCCGGGGAGCTGTTTTTT.

This chain links TRBV30 with TRBJ2-5, with TRBD1 matching 8 bases. CDR1 and CDR2 from the germline V gene are GTSNPN and SVGIG (reference sequence). J was trimmed by 5 bases and V by 0 bases; bases with no gene match: 2. The CDR3 totals 13 residues. The CDR3 here is CAWSVRTGETQYF. Here the CDR3 DNA reads TGTGCCTGGAGTGTACGGACAGGGGAGACCCAGTACTTC.

This clone was observed a single time. The chain recombines TRBV27 with TRBJ1-1, with TRBD1 matching 7 bases. The CDR3 loop spans 13 amino acids. J was trimmed by 0 bases and V by 7 bases; bases with no gene match: 2. Germline CDR1 MNHEY, CDR2 SMNVEV (reference sequence). CDR3 protein: CASIGTVNTEAFF. In nucleotides, the CDR3 is TGTGCCAGCATCGGGACAGTGAACACTGAAGCTTTCTTT.

This rearrangement joins TRBV18 to TRBJ1-4, with D hard to call. This CDR3 contains 15 residues. Trimming took off 3 bases at V and 7 bases at J, with 15 bases between the two ends. Germline V CDR1 and CDR2: KGHSH, LQKENI. The CDR3 bases are TGTGCCAGCTCACCCGCCGGGAAAAGGATTGAAAAACTGTTTTTT. It codes for CASSPAGKRIEKLFF.

The chain combines TRBV3-1 (or the pseudogene TRBV3-2) with TRBJ1-1; maybe TRBD1 (5 bases). The V gene's germline CDR1 is LGHDT and CDR2 YNNKEL (reference sequence). CDR3 length: 15 amino acids. Trimming removed 4 bases from V and 4 bases from J, with 16 bases in between. CDR3 in amino acids: CASSPSGGTVTEAFF. CDR3 DNA sequence: TGTGCCAGCAGCCCGTCGGGAGGGACGGTCACTGAAGCTTTCTTT.